The 20 T cell receptor beta chains below all came from one sample that was sequenced in a study of blood T cells in healthy people across ages. The authors ran a second PCR of about 6 to 12 cycles using a sample-barcoded 5' primer and a J-beta primer mix. TCRdb reanalysed the 5' RACE reads using MiXCR and keeps one entry per CDR3 protein. The table has almost 1 million distinct CDR3 sequences, just over 50% seen once. The sequenced sample consisted of blood. The receptors here all came from a woman in her sixties or seventies in good health.

The rearrangement links TRBV24-1 to TRBJ2-7; the match to TRBD1 covers 7 bases. V lost 6 bases, J lost 4 bases, and 5 bases stayed unmatched. The CDR3 length is 13 residues. Germline values: CDR1 KGHDR, CDR2 SFDVKD. The CDR3 DNA follows: TGTGCCACCAGTACCGGGACAGCGTACGAGCAGTACTTC. Its translation: CATSTGTAYEQYF.

This clonotype was found a few times. The V and J genes are TRBV7-6 and TRBJ2-7; D remains ambiguous. Looked up from germline, CDR1 is SGHVS and CDR2 is FNYEAQ. Between the trimmed V and J ends, which lost 4 bases and 1 base, there was a span of 11 bases. The CDR3 sequence is 14 residues long. The CDR3: CASSSDLVSYEQYF. DNA for the CDR3: TGTGCCAGCAGCTCCGATCTAGTATCCTACGAGCAGTACTTC.

The chain combines TRBV4-2 with TRBJ2-1; 15 bases align to TRBD2. This CDR3 spans 18 amino acids. The V gene's germline CDR1 is LGHNA and CDR2 YNFKEQ. The V and J ends lost 1 base and 6 bases, in that order; junction bases with no gene match: 7. The CDR3 nucleotides read TGTGCCAGCAGCCAAGGGACTAGCGGGAGGGCCTCGGGCAATGAGCAGTTCTTC. Its translation: CASSQGTSGRASGNEQFF.

The chain recombines TRBV9 with TRBJ2-7, with D perhaps TRBD1 (6 bases). The CDR3 has 15 residues. CDR1 and CDR2 from the germline V gene are SGDLS and YYNGEE. Trimming left V 0 bases short and J 2 bases short, with 12 bases between. In DNA form, the CDR3 reads TGTGCCAGCAGCGTAGACTGGGGGACAACCTACGAGCAGTACTTC. Translation gives CASSVDWGTTYEQYF. The whole variable domain, filled in from reference TRBV9 and TRBJ2-7, reads DSGVTQTPKHLITATGQRVTLRCSPRSGDLSVYWYQQSLDQGLQFLIQYYNGEERAKGNILERFSAQQFPDLHSELNLSSLELGDSALYFCASSVDWGTTYEQYFGPGTRLTVT.

This rearrangement joins TRBV14 to TRBJ2-1; 11 bases line up with TRBD2. The germline V gene encodes CDR1 SGHDN and CDR2 FVKESK. V lost 0 bases to trimming and J lost 0 bases; unmatched junction nucleotides: 4. The CDR3 runs to 18 residues. The chain's CDR3 is CASSQDMGLAVSYNEQFF. The CDR3 bases are TGTGCCAGCAGCCAAGATATGGGACTAGCGGTCTCCTACAATGAGCAGTTCTTC.

This chain joins TRBV6-5 and TRBJ2-1; D uncertain. The CDR3 has 15 residues. Germline V CDR1 and CDR2: MNHEY, SVGAGI. The V end was cut by 8 bases, the J end by 3 bases, with 17 bases between. CDR3 sequence: CASPNESLIYNEQFF. DNA for the CDR3: TGTGCCAGCCCTAACGAGAGTCTTATCTACAATGAGCAGTTCTTC.

This clonotype was counted between two and nine times. The chain uses TRBV29-1 and TRBJ2-7; D is unclear. The CDR3 runs 13 residues. The germline CDR1 and CDR2 sequences are SQVTM and ANQGSEA. Trimming pared 3 bases from V and 2 bases from J, leaving 11 bases between. CDR3 sequence: CSVEAASTYEQYF. CDR3 coding DNA: TGCAGCGTTGAGGCAGCCAGCACCTACGAGCAGTACTTC.

The V gene is TRBV28, the J gene TRBJ2-5, with 8 bases fitting TRBD2. Germline V gene sequence: CDR1 MDHEN, CDR2 SYDVKM. V trimming: 6 bases; J trimming: 4 bases; junction bases outside the gene matches: 10. The CDR3 covers 15 residues. The CDR3 protein is CASSYSAGVGETQYF. The CDR3 DNA reads as TGTGCCAGCAGCTATTCAGCGGGAGTAGGAGAGACCCAGTACTTC. Complete variable domain (other parts from reference TRBV28 and TRBJ2-5): DVKVTQSSRYLVKRTGEKVFLECVQDMDHENMFWYRQDPGLGLRLIYFSYDVKMKEKGDIPEGYSVSREKKERFSLILESASTNQTSMYLCASSYSAGVGETQYFGPGTRLLVL.

The chain joins TRBV29-1 to TRBJ2-7; perhaps D is TRBD1 or TRBD2 (5 bases each). This CDR3 is 12 amino acids long. V lost 5 bases to trimming and J lost 0 bases, with 8 bases between them. Germline CDR1 and CDR2: SQVTM and ANQGSEA. Here the CDR3 reads CSVLGVSYEQYF. The DNA of the CDR3 is TGCAGCGTTCTGGGGGTCTCCTACGAGCAGTACTTC.

This sequence joins TRBV24-1 and TRBJ2-3; D unresolved. The length of the CDR3 is 14 residues. V was trimmed by 9 bases and J by 0 bases, leaving 12 bases between them. The germline CDR1 and CDR2 sequences are KGHDR and SFDVKD. The CDR3 DNA reads TGTGCCACCTCTCAGCCTCTTAGCACAGATACGCAGTATTTT. It codes for CATSQPLSTDTQYF.

This chain links TRBV6-2 or TRBV6-3 with TRBJ2-4; D not certain. The DNA matches TRBJ2-7 better at its end, which makes the J call doubtful. The length of the CDR3 is 12 residues. Germline V gene data show CDR1 as MNHEY and CDR2 as SVGEGT. CDR3 in amino acids: CASSYSLDEQYF. CDR3 DNA: TGTGCCAGCAGTTACTCTCTAGACGAGCAGTACTTC.

V usage is TRBV9 and J usage is TRBJ2-5; D gene uncertain. Trimming removed 1 base at V and 2 bases at J, with 6 bases between. The CDR3 contains 13 residues. CDR1 and CDR2 (germline): SGDLS, YYNGEE. CDR3 region: CASSVNTQETQYF. CDR3 DNA sequence: TGTGCCAGCAGCGTAAACACACAAGAGACCCAGTACTTC.

The table lists this clonotype with a few counts. The rearrangement joins TRBV20-1 to TRBJ1-2; 9 positions match TRBD1. The germline CDR1 and CDR2 sequences are DFQATT and SNEGSKA (reference sequence). The length of the CDR3 is 12 residues. J lost 8 bases, V lost 4 bases, and 5 bases had no gene match. The CDR3 here is CSAKQGARGYTF. The CDR3 region has the DNA TGCAGTGCTAAACAGGGGGCGAGAGGCTACACCTTC.

In this sample, this clonotype turned up many times. The V and J genes are TRBV7-9 and TRBJ2-7, with 9 bases matching TRBD1. CDR3 length: 14 amino acids. J was trimmed by 4 bases and V by 5 bases; bases with no gene match: 6. Germline CDR1 is SEHNR and CDR2 is FQNEAQ (reference sequence). The CDR3 DNA follows: TGTGCCAGCAGCCCCCGGGACAGGGTTTACGAGCAGTACTTC. Its translation is CASSPRDRVYEQYF.

The chain joins TRBV28 to TRBJ2-2; D is tentatively TRBD1 or TRBD2 (5 bases each). The germline gives CDR1 MDHEN, CDR2 SYDVKM. The CDR3 is made up of 14 amino acids. Trimming removed 8 bases at V and 4 bases at J, with 14 bases between. CDR3 coding DNA: TGTGCCAGCCTCCTGGGACGGCGCACCGGGGAGCTGTTTTTT. It is translated as CASLLGRRTGELFF.

The rearrangement links TRBV20-1 to TRBJ2-7, with 8 positions matching TRBD2. With 6 bases clipped from V and 3 bases from J, the junction kept 13 bases outside the gene matches. The germline V gene encodes CDR1 DFQATT and CDR2 SNEGSKA (reference sequence). The CDR3 sequence is 15 residues long. In DNA form, the CDR3 reads TGCAGTGCCAGTCTAGCGGGCGTGAGGGACTACGAGCAGTACTTC. This sequence encodes CSASLAGVRDYEQYF.

Concerning this clonotype itself: The junction departs from the called germline gene at one end, perhaps through a read error. This rearrangement joins TRBV29-1 to TRBJ2-1; TRBD1 might be the D (5 bases). The CDR3 runs to 14 residues. The germline V gene encodes CDR1 SQVTM and CDR2 ANQGSEA. As DNA, the CDR3 is TGCAGCGCCCTTAGGGGCGGCGCCTACAATGGGCAGTTCTTC. It codes for CSALRGGAYNGQFF.

This clonotype was counted between two and nine times. This rearrangement joins TRBV7-2 to TRBJ2-1; the match to TRBD2 covers 10 bases. The V and J ends lost 5 bases and 7 bases, in that order; junction bases with no gene match: 8. The CDR3 has 15 residues. Germline V CDR1 and CDR2: SGHTA, FQGNSA. The CDR3 nucleotides are TGTGCCAGCAGCCTCCATATGACTAGCGGGAATGAGCAGTTCTTC. Protein product: CASSLHMTSGNEQFF.

This clonotype was found a few times. CDR3 sequence: CASSPRGAGIYNIQYF. The CDR3 DNA reads as TGTGCCAGCTCGCCCCGAGGAGCTGGGATTTATAACATTCAGTACTTC. The rearrangement links TRBV18 to TRBJ2-4; D is uncertain. V lost 6 bases to trimming and J lost 7 bases, with 22 bases between them. The germline V gene has CDR1 KGHSH and CDR2 LQKENI. The CDR3 is 16 residues long.

The chain links TRBV5-1 to TRBJ2-1; D is undetermined. The CDR3 length is 16 residues. With 0 bases removed from V and 0 bases from J, the gap between germline ends came to 10 bases. The germline gives CDR1 SGHRS, CDR2 YFSETQ. DNA for the CDR3: TGCGCCAGCAGCTTGGTGGCCACCTCCTCCTACAATGAGCAGTTCTTC. This sequence encodes CASSLVATSSYNEQFF.